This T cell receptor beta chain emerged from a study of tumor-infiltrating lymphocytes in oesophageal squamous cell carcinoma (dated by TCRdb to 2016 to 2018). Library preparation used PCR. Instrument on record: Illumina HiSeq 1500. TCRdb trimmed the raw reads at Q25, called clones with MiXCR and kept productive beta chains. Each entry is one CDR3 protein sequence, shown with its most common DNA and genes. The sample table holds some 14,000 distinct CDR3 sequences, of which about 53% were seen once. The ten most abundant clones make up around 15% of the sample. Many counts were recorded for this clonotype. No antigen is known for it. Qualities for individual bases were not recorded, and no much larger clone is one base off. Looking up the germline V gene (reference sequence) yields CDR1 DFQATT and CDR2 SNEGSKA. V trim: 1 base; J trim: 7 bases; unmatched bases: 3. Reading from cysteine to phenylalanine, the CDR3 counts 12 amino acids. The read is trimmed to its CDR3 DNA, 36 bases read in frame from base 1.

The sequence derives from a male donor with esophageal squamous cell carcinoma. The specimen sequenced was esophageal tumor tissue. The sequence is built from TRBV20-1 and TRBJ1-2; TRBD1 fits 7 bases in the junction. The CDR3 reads CSARGGGGGYTF. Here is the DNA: TGCAGTGCTAGAGGAGGGGGCGGTGGCTACACCTTC.